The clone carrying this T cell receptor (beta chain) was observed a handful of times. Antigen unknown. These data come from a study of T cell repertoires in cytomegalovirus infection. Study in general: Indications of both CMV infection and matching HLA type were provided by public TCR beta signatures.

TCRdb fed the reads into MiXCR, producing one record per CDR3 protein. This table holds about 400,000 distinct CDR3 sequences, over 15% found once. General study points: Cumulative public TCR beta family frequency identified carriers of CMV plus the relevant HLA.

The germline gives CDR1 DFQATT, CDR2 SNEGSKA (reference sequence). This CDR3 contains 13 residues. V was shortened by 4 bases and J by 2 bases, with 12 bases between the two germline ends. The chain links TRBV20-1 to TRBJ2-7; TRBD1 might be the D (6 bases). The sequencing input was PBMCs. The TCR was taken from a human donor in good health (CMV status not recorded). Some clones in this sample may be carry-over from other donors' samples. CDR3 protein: CSAILRGTYEQYF. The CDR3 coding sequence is TGCAGTGCTATCCTCAGGGGAACCTACGAGCAGTACTTC.